This TCR beta chain was identified in a study of T cells after yellow fever vaccination. Study-level results: Contamination of FACS-sorted repertoires by abundant clonotypes from the bulk population could occur. It was a small share of clonotypes that appeared in both CD4 and CD8 compartments. After the booster, approximately 96% of CD4 and about nine tenths of CD8 primary-response clones were re-detected.

It was through 5'RACE template switching that TCR cDNA was made, with a universal primer site and UMIs added. TCRdb processed the 5' RACE reads anew with MiXCR; each CDR3 protein has one entry. The repertoire has under 55,000 distinct CDR3 sequences, 6.8% of them found once; the top ten carry 15%. The table lists this clonotype with many counts. This TCR came from a man aged 25 to 40 who received the YFV17D yellow fever vaccine. The sample consisted of CD8+ T cells not binding an NS4B(214-222) dextramer, sorted from PBMCs, taken 45 days after the yellow fever booster vaccination.

CDR3 coding DNA: TGCAGTGCCAGGGGGGGGATGAGCTCCTACGAGCAGTACTTC. This codes for CSARGGMSSYEQYF. The chain recombines TRBV20-1 with TRBJ2-7; the D call may be TRBD1 or TRBD2 (7 bases each). Deletions cut 6 bases from V and 0 bases from J, with 15 bases between. The CDR3 has 14 amino acids. Germline CDR1 DFQATT, CDR2 SNEGSKA (reference sequence).